These 26 T cell receptor beta chains share one sample of origin, sequenced in a study of OX40 agonist ivuxolimab in advanced cancers. Assay: immunoSEQ multiplex PCR; the TCRdb copy retains only in-frame clones and omits some. The sample has 55,000 or so clones; around 86% are singletons. This sample comprised CD4+ or CD8+ T cells sorted from blood, obtained in a trial of the OX40 agonist ivuxolimab. All receptors derive from an adult with an advanced solid tumor such as melanoma, head and neck, liver or kidney cancer.

V usage is TRBV7-9 and J usage is TRBJ1-4; D possibly corresponds to TRBD1 (5 bases). The CDR3 loop spans 15 amino acids. The germline V gene has CDR1 SEHNR and CDR2 FQNEAQ (reference sequence). V was clipped by 4 bases and J by 8 bases, with 17 bases between them. As DNA, the CDR3 is TGTGCCAGCAGCTCGGGGAGCAGGGCCCTAGAAAAACTGTTTTTT. This encodes CASSSGSRALEKLFF. Complete variable domain (other parts from reference TRBV7-9 and TRBJ1-4): DTGVSQNPRHKITKRGQNVTFRCDPISEHNRLYWYRQTLGQGPEFLTYFQNEAQLEKSRLLSDRFSAERPKGSFSTLEIQRTEQGDSAMYLCASSSGSRALEKLFFGSGTQLSVL.

The chain links TRBV19 to TRBJ1-1, with 8 bases that match TRBD1. This CDR3 comprises 13 residues. V lost 8 bases to trimming and J lost 0 bases; unmatched junction nucleotides: 2. Germline lookup yields CDR1 LNHDA and CDR2 SQIVND (reference sequence). CDR3 protein: CASSTGVNTEAFF. CDR3 DNA sequence: TGTGCCAGTTCGACAGGGGTGAACACTGAAGCTTTCTTT.

This clone was picked up a small number of times. This rearrangement joins TRBV30 to TRBJ2-3; D is perhaps TRBD1 or TRBD2 (5 bases each). Germline CDR1 and CDR2: GTSNPN and SVGIG (reference sequence). V lost 2 bases and J lost 7, with 16 bases in between. This CDR3 is 14 amino acids long. This CDR3 is CAWSTPGTYNTQYF. The CDR3 bases are TGTGCCTGGAGTACGCCCGGGACCTACAATACGCAGTATTTT.

Written as DNA, the CDR3 is TGTGCCAGCAGTCAACAAGGGCTAGCGGGAGACGAGCAGTACTTC. Translating it yields CASSQQGLAGDEQYF. The chain recombines TRBV9 with TRBJ2-5, with 10 bases fitting TRBD2. TRBJ2-7 explains the end of the DNA better; the J call may be wrong. The CDR3 length is 15 residues. Per germline, CDR1 SGDLS and CDR2 YYNGEE.

The table lists this clone with a few counts. The chain is built from TRBV15 and TRBJ1-6; 7 nucleotides line up with TRBD1. J lost 6 bases, V lost 7 bases, and 3 bases had no gene match. The CDR3 runs to 13 residues. Germline CDR1 is LNHNV and CDR2 is YYDKDF (reference sequence). CDR3 sequence: CATKTGINSPLHF. DNA for the CDR3: TGTGCCACCAAGACAGGGATTAATTCACCCCTCCACTTT.

This chain links TRBV5-6 with TRBJ2-1; D gene unclear. Germline V CDR1 and CDR2: SGHDT, YYEEEE. V was pared by 4 bases and J by 3 bases, with 14 bases between. This CDR3 is 15 amino acids long. CDR3 sequence (DNA): TGTGCCAGCAGCGGTGGTGTGGGGTTCTACAATGAGCAGTTCTTC. Amino acids: CASSGGVGFYNEQFF.

This clone came up once. This chain connects TRBV7-3 to TRBJ1-1; D call uncertain. The CDR3 totals 13 residues. V gave up 3 bases and J gave up 3 bases, with 8 bases separating them. CDR1 is SGHTA, CDR2 FQGTGA, per germline. CDR3 sequence (DNA): TGTGCCAGCAGCTTTCTTCGGGACACTGAAGCTTTCTTT. This encodes CASSFLRDTEAFF.

The chain uses TRBV28 and TRBJ1-2; 7 nucleotides align to TRBD1. Per the germline V gene, CDR1 is MDHEN and CDR2 is SYDVKM. This CDR3 contains 13 residues. J gave up 2 bases and V 6 bases, and 3 bases lay outside the gene matches. DNA for the CDR3: TGTGCCAGCAGGCCGGGACAGAACTATGGCTACACCTTC. The encoded protein is CASRPGQNYGYTF.

This clone appeared a few times. J is TRBJ2-3 and V is TRBV29-1; D call uncertain. V was cut by 6 bases and J by 6 bases, with 13 bases left in between. The CDR3 is made up of 12 amino acids. Germline lookup yields CDR1 SQVTM and CDR2 ANQGSEA. CDR3 nucleotides: TGCAGCGTAGGTCCCACCGGTGATACGCAGTATTTT. This encodes CSVGPTGDTQYF.

The rearrangement uses TRBV30 and TRBJ2-5; tentatively, D is TRBD2 (5 bases). Germline V gives CDR1 GTSNPN, CDR2 SVGIG (reference sequence). V lost 5 bases, J lost 0 bases, and 13 bases lay in between. The CDR3 is 14 amino acids. Here the CDR3 reads CAWVALPYQETQYF. The CDR3 nucleotides are TGTGCCTGGGTAGCGTTACCGTACCAAGAGACCCAGTACTTC.

This chain connects TRBV19 to TRBJ2-5; D unclear. Germline V lookup: CDR1 LNHDA, CDR2 SQIVND (reference sequence). The V and J ends lost 6 bases and 2 bases respectively, with 7 bases between them. CDR3 length: 12 residues. CDR3 protein: CASRGSQETQYF. The DNA for the CDR3 is TGTGCCAGTAGAGGCAGTCAAGAGACCCAGTACTTC. Drawing the rest from reference TRBV19 and TRBJ2-5, the complete variable domain is DGGITQSPKYLFRKEGQNVTLSCEQNLNHDAMYWYRQDPGQGLRLIYYSQIVNDFQKGDIAEGYSVSREKKESFPLTVTSAQKNPTAFYLCASRGSQETQYFGPGTRLLVL.

J is TRBJ2-2 and V is TRBV25-1; the match to TRBD1 covers 7 bases. V lost 3 bases, J lost 3 bases, and 1 base stayed unmatched. CDR1 is MGHDK, CDR2 SYGVNS, per germline. The CDR3 contains 14 residues. The chain's CDR3 is CASSDDRDTGELFF. CDR3 in DNA: TGTGCCAGCAGTGATGACAGGGACACCGGGGAGCTGTTTTTT. The whole variable domain, filled in from reference TRBV25-1 and TRBJ2-2, reads EADIYQTPRYLVIGTGKKITLECSQTMGHDKMYWYQQDPGMELHLIHYSYGVNSTEKGDLSSESTVSRIRTEHFPLTLESARPSHTSQYLCASSDDRDTGELFFGEGSRLTVL.

The gene calls are TRBV2 and TRBJ2-3; the match to TRBD2 covers 9 bases. The CDR3 contains 15 residues. Losses at the gene ends were 5 bases for V and 1 base for J; bases not matched to a gene: 4. Germline assignment: CDR1 SNHLY and CDR2 FYNNEI. The CDR3: CASSTIAGGTDTQYF. The CDR3 region has the DNA TGTGCCAGCAGTACTATAGCGGGAGGCACAGATACGCAGTATTTT.

This rearrangement joins TRBV9 to TRBJ1-5; D gene uncertain. The germline gives CDR1 SGDLS, CDR2 YYNGEE. The CDR3 contains 14 residues. The V end was cut by 10 bases, the J end by 4 bases, with 18 bases between. The CDR3 here is CAGSLIPYNQPQHF. DNA of the CDR3: TGTGCCGGGTCTTTGATCCCCTATAATCAGCCCCAGCATTTT.

J is TRBJ2-7 and V is TRBV6-1; 7 bases are shared with TRBD1. Unmatched junction bases numbered 11, after V lost 8 bases and J lost 4 bases. The CDR3 runs to 14 residues. The V gene's germline CDR1 is MNHNS and CDR2 SASEGT. CDR3 DNA: TGTGCCAGCCTCTCGTTGGGGACAGATTACGAGCAGTACTTC. This encodes CASLSLGTDYEQYF.

V and J are TRBV5-1 and TRBJ2-2, with 11 positions matching TRBD2. This CDR3 region has 21 residues. Germline V gene sequence: CDR1 SGHRS, CDR2 YFSETQ. J gave up 4 bases and V 4 bases, and 21 bases lay outside the gene matches. The CDR3 protein is CASSVGGTSGSSGRGTGELFF. The CDR3, as DNA: TGCGCCAGCAGCGTGGGGGGTACTAGCGGGAGCAGTGGCCGTGGCACCGGGGAGCTGTTTTTT.

This sequence joins TRBV9 and TRBJ2-6; D call uncertain. CDR3 length equals 17 residues. Germline CDR1 is SGDLS and CDR2 is YYNGEE. Trimming removed 4 bases from V and 0 bases from J, with 14 bases in between. CDR3 in DNA: TGTGCCAGCAGCACCCGGACGTATGACTCTGGGGCCAACGTCCTGACTTTC. This sequence encodes CASSTRTYDSGANVLTF.

The chain employs TRBV5-1 and TRBJ2-3; weak D call: TRBD2 (6 bases). The CDR3 totals 17 residues. CDR1 SGHRS and CDR2 YFSETQ come from the germline V gene. The V end lost 0 bases, the J end lost 5 bases, and 19 bases lay between the germline ends. Here the CDR3 DNA reads TGCGCCAGCAGCTTGGCCATCCGAAGGAGGGCCGGAGATACGCAGTATTTT. Its protein product is CASSLAIRRRAGDTQYF.

The chain links TRBV7-9 to TRBJ2-1, with D perhaps given as TRBD1 or TRBD2 (5 bases each). CDR3 size: 14 residues. Between the trimmed V and J ends, which lost 4 bases and 6 bases, there was a span of 13 bases. The germline gives CDR1 SEHNR, CDR2 FQNEAQ (reference sequence). The CDR3 coding sequence is TGTGCCAGCAGCTCTCCCCGGGGCGGCAATGAGCAGTTCTTC. This encodes CASSSPRGGNEQFF.

The chain joins TRBV28 to TRBJ2-1, with a tentative D call TRBD2 (6 bases). In germline, CDR1 is MDHEN, CDR2 SYDVKM. The V end was cut by 5 bases, the J end by 5 bases, with 10 bases between. The length of the CDR3 is 13 residues. CDR3 DNA: TGTGCCAGCAGTCTCGGGACTGACAATGAGCAGTTCTTC. Translated: CASSLGTDNEQFF.

This chain connects TRBV15 to TRBJ2-1; 13 nucleotides line up with TRBD2. Germline trimming cut 1 base from V and 8 bases from J; bases unmatched to any gene: 2. This CDR3 has 15 residues. Germline-derived CDR1 and CDR2 are LNHNV and YYDKDF (reference sequence). CDR3 in amino acids: CATSRGGTSGDEQFF. The DNA of the CDR3 is TGTGCCACCAGCAGAGGAGGGACTAGCGGGGATGAGCAGTTCTTC.

V and J are TRBV27 and TRBJ2-6; D is unresolved. The V gene's germline CDR1 is MNHEY and CDR2 SMNVEV (reference sequence). V gave up 8 bases and J gave up 0 bases, with 14 bases separating them. The CDR3 spans 16 residues. CDR3 loop: CASWAAGLSGANVLTF. For the CDR3, the DNA is TGTGCCAGCTGGGCGGCAGGCCTCTCTGGGGCCAACGTCCTGACTTTC.

V and J are TRBV6-5 and TRBJ2-5, with 9 bases matching TRBD1. V trimming: 4 bases; J trimming: 11 bases; junction bases outside the gene matches: 14. Germline CDR1 and CDR2: MNHEY and SVGAGI. The CDR3 has 15 amino acids. The CDR3 DNA sequence: TGTGCCAGCAGTTCCCAAGGACAGGGGACAGGAGAGCAGTACTTC. This codes for CASSSQGQGTGEQYF.

V and J are TRBV28 and TRBJ1-2, with unresolved D. The CDR3 runs 13 residues. Germline assignment: CDR1 MDHEN and CDR2 SYDVKM. V lost 2 bases to trimming and J lost 4 bases, with 8 bases between them. Here the CDR3 DNA reads TGTGCCAGCAGTTTAATCAGGCCCTATGGCTACACCTTC. It translates to CASSLIRPYGYTF.

J is TRBJ2-1 and V is TRBV29-1; D is possibly TRBD1 or TRBD2 (5 bases each). Germline CDR1 reads SQVTM; CDR2 reads ANQGSEA. Trimming stripped 2 bases from V and 3 bases from J, with 17 bases between. This CDR3 contains 16 residues. The CDR3 DNA reads as TGCAGCGTTGAAAACCATCTCGGGACGGACTACAATGAGCAGTTCTTC. Residues: CSVENHLGTDYNEQFF.

V is TRBV30 and J is TRBJ2-2; possibly TRBD2 for D (5 bases). Germline CDR1 is GTSNPN and CDR2 is SVGIG (reference sequence). V lost 2 bases and J 1 base, leaving 5 bases between the germline ends. The CDR3 spans 13 residues. The CDR3 sequence is CAWSSGNTGELFF. The CDR3 coding sequence is TGTGCCTGGAGTAGCGGGAACACCGGGGAGCTGTTTTTT. The whole variable domain, remainder taken from reference TRBV30 and TRBJ2-2, is SQTIHQWPATLVQPVGSPLSLECTVEGTSNPNLYWYRQAAGRGLQLLFYSVGIGQISSEVPQNLSASRPQDRQFILSSKKLLLSDSGFYLCAWSSGNTGELFFGEGSRLTVL.